The clone carrying this T cell receptor (beta chain) was counted between two and nine times. The antigen remains undetermined. This sample stems from a study of response to subunit inactivated influenza vaccine. Study-level findings and limits: Authors suggested each seasonal flu vaccination may recruit only limited numbers of new T cells.

Trimming took 5 bases from V and 7 from J; bases not matched to a gene: 11. This CDR3 has 15 residues. Germline V gene lookup returns CDR1 ENHRY and CDR2 SYGVKD. TCRdb re-analysed the RT-PCR reads in MiXCR, keeping a single row per CDR3 protein. The profile shows a few hundred thousand distinct CDR3 sequences, less than 15% of them singletons. The origin of this receptor is a man aged 45 to 65 who received an inactivated influenza vaccine. V usage is TRBV10-3 and J usage is TRBJ1-3; 7 positions match TRBD1. The sample here was PBMCs from blood, taken 11 to 12 days after vaccination. CDR3 sequence reads: CAISPFGTDRNTIYF. The CDR3 coding sequence is TGTGCCATCAGTCCTTTCGGGACAGACAGGAACACCATATATTTT.